These T cell receptor beta chains were read from a single sample in a study of Tregs in tolerant kidney transplant recipients. This table comes from immunoSEQ multiplex PCR, and its TCRdb copy is limited to in-frame clones, with some not included. Seen here are roughly 250,000 clones, 84% observed once, and the top ten hold around 0.68%. The sample was CD4+ T cells from blood. These receptors were collected from a human donor in good health. The conserved cysteine and the conserved F or W are not part of the CDR3 here. Only part of the rows carry a size: once, few, many, or a class if the clone is expanded.

size	V	CDR3
once	TRBV6-1	ASSDRGGPGYT
-	TRBV11-1	ASSLTGDGTDTQY
-	TRBV5-6	ASSLTRVGETQY
-	TRBV15	ATSRDGGEKLF
-	TRBV2	ASNPGETQY
-	TRBV7-9	ASSQVARQETQY
once	TRBV11-2	ASSAGRETQY
-	TRBV7-9	ASSPNRGLSYEQY
-	TRBV10-1	ASSEVGSRLETQY
-	TRBV7-3	ASSLDNHQETQY
-	TRBV5-1	ASSLVAAGANVLT
-	TRBV5-1	ASSPGLSSYNEQF
-	TRBV6-5	ASRLQGVEKLF
-	TRBV25-1	ASSRETQY
-	TRBV30	AWSVTLDAYEQY
-	TRBV2	ASSELGSSSYEQY
-	TRBV25-1	AVKGGPGTEAF
-	TRBV29-1	SPYEGGAGYT
-	TRBV18	ASSPDQMNTEAF
-	TRBV6-5	ASSRGTENYGYT
many	TRBV13	ASSLQGMGRGTEAF
-	TRBV29-1	SARGSPYEQY
-	TRBV6-5	ASSRGVEGYT
once	TRBV28	ASSLRNEQF
once	TRBV7-8	ASSSGRAYEQY
-	TRBV19	ASSMGSGGALRETQY
-	TRBV11-3	ASSLGGRSSYNEQF
-	TRBV21-1	ASSKSGKDEDQPQH
-	TRBV7-2	ASSLVGGGGIQETQY
-	TRBV4-1	ASSSRTGPKDNEQF
-	TRBV10-2	ASTKHIVSGNTIY
-	TRBV6-1	ASSGLVGVNNYGYT
-	TRBV11-2	ASSPEGGAQY
-	TRBV7-2	ASSLFATETQY
-	TRBV6-1	ASRPYTAGELF
-	TRBV27	ASSPQGAESRY
few	TRBV12-5	ASGTGGAAQPQH
-	TRBV21-1	ASSKGRVWNTEAF
-	TRBV27	ASSLAGANVLT
-	TRBV25-1	ASSISGNTIY
-	TRBV6-6	ASRDNGAHGYT
-	TRBV19	ASSPGQGAPGANVLT
-	TRBV18	ASSPSRGGMETQY
-	TRBV6-5	ASSYGTGANQPQH
-	TRBV19	ASIIYRDRGTEAF
-	TRBV5-8	ASSQGLATTGELF
once	TRBV10-3	AISSNWTGRTGELF
few	TRBV7-8	ASSHTVRPQH
few	TRBV25-1	ASGGLGIGTGELF
-	TRBV2	ASREATGAGYEQY